This T cell receptor (beta chain) was recovered during a study of blood T cell repertoires in COVID-19. Using immunoSEQ multiplex PCR, the repertoire was profiled, and TCRdb retains in-frame clones only, with some absent. The repertoire holds 29,000 or so clones, with roughly nine tenths as singletons. Germline V lookup: CDR1 LGHNA, CDR2 YSLEER. V was cut by 4 bases and J by 8 bases, with 14 bases left in between. The CDR3 sequence is 14 residues long. The V call is TRBV4-3, the J call TRBJ1-4; possible D gene TRBD1, 6 bases. What was sequenced was peripheral blood. This TCR derives from a human donor in a cohort sampled during active COVID-19. The CDR3 DNA is TGCGCCAGCAGCCCGGGGGGGGCGAGCGAAAAACTGTTTTTT. Translation gives CASSPGGASEKLFF.